A selection of T cell receptor beta chains follows, all from one sample in a study of T cells after yellow fever vaccination. TCRdb re-analysed the 5' RACE reads in MiXCR, keeping a single row per CDR3 protein. The data hold about 340,000 distinct CDR3 sequences, with around 13% observed a single time. This specimen was CD4+ T cells sorted from PBMCs, taken 15 days after the yellow fever booster vaccination. The source is a man younger than 35 who received the YFV17D yellow fever vaccine. The CDR3 runs from the conserved cysteine through the conserved F or W. The D gene is left open where the match is weak. The size entry is marked missing in some rows and otherwise reads once, few, many or a size class.

>-|TRBJ2-5|-|TRBV29-1
TGCAGCGTTGCTTCACACCTCAGACCAGGGGAGACCCAGTACTTC
CSVASHLRPGETQYF
>-|TRBJ1-1|TRBD1|TRBV12-3/TRBV12-4
TGTGCCAGCAGGCAGACAGGGTTGAACACTGAAGCTTTCTTT
CASRQTGLNTEAFF
>-|TRBJ1-6|-|TRBV6-5
TGTGCCAGCAGACCAACCTCAGGGATCCATAATTCACCCCTCCACTTT
CASRPTSGIHNSPLHF
>-|TRBJ2-7|-|TRBV5-1
TGCGCCAGCAGCCCCGAACCGACAGGGACTCACGAGCAGTACTTC
CASSPEPTGTHEQYF
>-|TRBJ1-5|-|TRBV7-2
TGTGCCAGCAGCCCATCGGTAGGGAGAAATCAGCCCCAGCATTTT
CASSPSVGRNQPQHF
>few|TRBJ2-5|-|TRBV5-1
TGCGCCAGCAGCTTCCAGGGAAAAGAGACCCAGTACTTC
CASSFQGKETQYF
>few|TRBJ2-1|TRBD2|TRBV5-8
TGTGCCAGCAGCTTGGGGCAGAGCAGACTAGCGAATGAGCAGTTCTTC
CASSLGQSRLANEQFF
>few|TRBJ1-3|-|TRBV5-1
TGCGCCAGCAGCTTGGTCGGGGGCTCTGGAAACACCATATATTTT
CASSLVGGSGNTIYF
>few|TRBJ1-3|TRBD1|TRBV5-1
TGCGCCAGCAGCGTTGGCCCGGGACAGAACTCTGGAAACACCATATATTTT
CASSVGPGQNSGNTIYF
>-|TRBJ2-1|TRBD2|TRBV3-1
TGTGCCAGCAGAGGTGGCTCGCGGGGGGGCTCCTACAATGAGCAGTTCTTC
CASRGGSRGGSYNEQFF
>-|TRBJ1-6|TRBD1|TRBV7-6
TGTGCCAGCAGCTTGGTCAAAAGACAGGGAGGCTCACCCCTCCACTTT
CASSLVKRQGGSPLHF
>few|TRBJ2-2|-|TRBV21-1
TGTGCCAGCTTTAGGTATACAGTGAACACCGGGGAGCTGTTTTTT
CASFRYTVNTGELFF
>few|TRBJ1-2|-|TRBV9
TGTGCCAGCAGCGTTGGGAACATTAACTATGGCTACACCTTC
CASSVGNINYGYTF
>once|TRBJ1-6|-|TRBV7-2
TGTGCCAGCAGCTTAGACGGGCTCAAACTCCATGATAATTCACCCCTCCACTTT
CASSLDGLKLHDNSPLHF
>-|TRBJ1-2|-|TRBV6-5
TGTGCCAGCAGCCCACGTGTCCTCGGGTATGGCTACACCTTC
CASSPRVLGYGYTF
>few|TRBJ1-1|-|TRBV20-1
TGCACGACTGGGAGGGACACTGAAGCTTTCTTT
CTTGRDTEAFF
>-|TRBJ2-5|-|TRBV7-6
TGTGCCAGCAGCTCGCGGGCCAGCATGTACCAAGAGACCCAGTACTTC
CASSSRASMYQETQYF
>many|TRBJ1-1|TRBD1|TRBV4-3
TGCGCCAGCAGCCAGATCAGAGCGCAGGGGGGCACTGAAGCTTTCTTT
CASSQIRAQGGTEAFF
>few|TRBJ1-1|TRBD1|TRBV20-1
TGCAGTGCTAACGACGGACAGGGGATCACTGAAGCTTTCTTT
CSANDGQGITEAFF
>few|TRBJ2-2|TRBD1|TRBV19
TGTGCCAGTAGCCAGGGACAGGCGGGCACCGGGGAGCTGTTTTTT
CASSQGQAGTGELFF
>few|TRBJ2-7|TRBD2|TRBV6-4
TGTGCCAGCACCTCCACCCAAAGTCGGCGGGGGTCTGCCTACGAGCAGTACTTC
CASTSTQSRRGSAYEQYF
>few|TRBJ1-2|-|TRBV12-3/TRBV12-4
TGTGCCAGCAGTCGCGGTGACAGGCCTGGGAGCTACACCTTC
CASSRGDRPGSYTF
>few|TRBJ2-1|-|TRBV7-2
TGTGCCAGCAGCTCCTCGGTGGGACAGTTCTTC
CASSSSVGQFF
>few|TRBJ2-4|TRBD1|TRBV2
TGTGCCAGCGAGAAGACAGGGGGGAGAGGCATTCAGTACTTC
CASEKTGGRGIQYF
>many|TRBJ1-2|-|TRBV24-1
TGTGCCACCCGTCCGGGGGCAGACTATGGCTACACCTTC
CATRPGADYGYTF
>few|TRBJ1-4|-|TRBV4-2
TGTGCCAGCAGCCAAGCGACAGGAACAACTAATGAAAAACTGTTTTTT
CASSQATGTTNEKLFF
>few|TRBJ2-3|TRBD2|TRBV4-1
TGCGCCAGCAGCCTAGGGACTAGCGGGGCAGATACGCAGTATTTT
CASSLGTSGADTQYF
>-|TRBJ2-6|-|TRBV6-1
TGTGCCAGCAGCGCCACCGCTTCTGGGGCCAACGTCCTGACTTTC
CASSATASGANVLTF
>-|TRBJ2-6|-|TRBV6-5
TGTGCCAGCAGTTATACGCCCCAGACCTCTGGGGCCAACGTCCTGACTTTC
CASSYTPQTSGANVLTF
>-|TRBJ1-4|TRBD1|TRBV5-1
TGCGCCAGCAGCTTTGCCGGGACAGCGAATGAAAAACTGTTTTTT
CASSFAGTANEKLFF
>many|TRBJ2-3|TRBD2|TRBV6-5
TGTGCCAGCAGTTACTCTCCTAGCGGGGGAGCGCAGTATTTT
CASSYSPSGGAQYF
>many|TRBJ1-2|TRBD1|TRBV5-1
TGCGCCAGCAGCCAATGGACAGGGCAAACCGGTGGCTACACCTTC
CASSQWTGQTGGYTF
>-|TRBJ1-5|-|TRBV6-5
TGTGCCAGCAGTTACTCGTTTTCGCAGACTCATCAGCCCCAGCATTTT
CASSYSFSQTHQPQHF
>few|TRBJ2-3|-|TRBV20-1
TGCAGTGCTAGCCTAGACTTGACAGATACGCAGTATTTT
CSASLDLTDTQYF
>few|TRBJ2-6|TRBD1|TRBV24-1
TGTGCCACCAGTGATTGGGGACAGGGATCCTCTGGGGCCAACGTCCTGACTTTC
CATSDWGQGSSGANVLTF
>-|TRBJ2-3|-|TRBV7-8
TGTGCCAGCAGCTTCTATAGCACAGATACGCAGTATTTT
CASSFYSTDTQYF
>few|TRBJ2-3|TRBD2|TRBV7-2
TGTGCCAGCAGCTCATCGGAACTAGCGGGGGGGCCGAATACGCAGTATTTT
CASSSSELAGGPNTQYF
>few|TRBJ1-1|-|TRBV14
TGTGCCAGCAGGCTGAGCGTCGTGGACACTGAAGCTTTCTTT
CASRLSVVDTEAFF
>-|TRBJ2-3|-|TRBV4-3
TGCGCCAGCAGCCAAGATCGTGGGGGGTGGGATACGCAGTATTTT
CASSQDRGGWDTQYF
>medium-sized|TRBJ2-5|TRBD2|TRBV6-2/TRBV6-3
TGTGCCAGCAGTTACGAGGGAGGGGTAGAGACCCAGTACTTC
CASSYEGGVETQYF
>few|TRBJ1-1|-|TRBV20-1
TGCAGTGCTAGAGAGAGTAGGGGTAACGCTGAAGCTTTCTTT
CSARESRGNAEAFF
>-|TRBJ2-3|-|TRBV7-3
TGTGCCAGCAGCTTACCCGGGGCCTATACGCAGTATTTT
CASSLPGAYTQYF
>few|TRBJ1-1|TRBD1|TRBV6-5
TGTGCCAGCAAAAAGGGGGCCGCGAACACTGAAGCTTTCTTT
CASKKGAANTEAFF
>few|TRBJ2-2|-|TRBV20-1
TGCAGTGCGCGACATTATTCCGGGGAGCTGTTTTTT
CSARHYSGELFF